The rows below give T cell receptor beta chains drawn from one sample of a study of T-cell memory formation after mild COVID-19. TCRdb itself ran the 5' RACE reads through MiXCR, one entry per CDR3 protein. The table has fewer than 250,000 distinct CDR3 sequences, around 30% seen once. The sequencing sample was made of PBMCs or a T cell subset sorted from them (not recorded which). The receptors were sampled from an adult woman who had mild COVID-19 (a few samples of this study predate the infection). Cell type and time point are not known. CDR3s leave out the opening cysteine and the closing phenylalanine or tryptophan. Fields, in order: V gene, CDR3 protein.

TRBV5-1 ASSLDGSELGTQY
TRBV5-5 ASSLEAGINQPQH
TRBV29-1 SSWTSGEETQY
TRBV11-3 ASSLGAGTNQETQY
TRBV5-8 ASSWGQGLTEQY
TRBV5-1 ASSIDGSTSYEQY
TRBV7-6 ASSPQDSYNEQF
TRBV6-5 ASSYRRNTGELF
TRBV20-1 SARGGRGVSRETQY
TRBV15 ATSRDRSVATAGGYT
TRBV7-9 ASSSTGGVETQY
TRBV12-3/TRBV12-4 ASSSTGGAEAF
TRBV7-2 ASRFRLAGGRSEQY
TRBV7-3 ASSREGDSHGYT
TRBV27 ASSPHGQGVTEAF
TRBV29-1 SVTTSGVTGGWTDTQY
TRBV6-2/TRBV6-3 ASNIGGLTEAF
TRBV7-9 ASPERNGSETQY
TRBV7-2 ASSSTGFYYEQY
TRBV20-1 SARDGRRIGYGYT
TRBV5-1 ASRGLAGSYNEQF
TRBV3-1 ASSQDRRSSDEQY
TRBV7-2 ASSSSGTVNTGELF
TRBV27 ASGQGHNSPLH
TRBV7-9 ASSQGQGPTGELF
TRBV7-2 ASSLQGADIQY
TRBV21-1 ASSKRTAAPEVEQF
TRBV5-1 ASRAAERQETQY
TRBV15 ATSGEVLSGPSSYNEQF
TRBV24-1 ATSDLGQGLNTGELF
TRBV6-2/TRBV6-3 ASTKGTGAYEQY
TRBV5-1 ASSLSQPGLTFQETQY